A selection of T cell receptor beta chains follows, all from one sample in a study of T cell responses to AZD1222 COVID-19 vaccine. Clones were read by immunoSEQ multiplex PCR, and TCRdb kept only the in-frame ones, dropping some. The table includes about 150,000 clones, approximately 90% detected once. The specimen comprised peripheral blood, sampled 28 days after the second AZD1222 dose. The receptors derive from an adult who received the AZD1222 COVID-19 vaccine. The CDR3 runs from the conserved cysteine through the conserved F or W.

15	TRBV28	TRBJ1-2	CASSLEDSPNYGYTF
11	TRBV20-1	TRBJ2-1	CSAQGARDYFF
12	TRBV6-5	TRBJ1-2	CASRDGNYGYTF
13	TRBV27	TRBJ1-2	CASSEDRGYGYTF
16	TRBV28	TRBJ2-1	CASSLFLAGGYNEQFF
14	TRBV12-5	TRBJ1-1	CASDLGLGNTEAFF
15	TRBV9	TRBJ1-6	CASSGGRGANSPLHF
12	TRBV20-1	TRBJ2-7	CSASLGSYEQYF
14	TRBV27	TRBJ1-1	CASSPGLGWGEAFF
12	TRBV3-1/TRBV3-2	TRBJ1-2	CASSQDWKGYTF
16	TRBV7-2	TRBJ2-5	CASRIGGQGMGETQYF
11	TRBV6-5	TRBJ1-1	CASSTTAKAFF
16	TRBV28	TRBJ2-1	CASSLSGLPNLHEQFF
15	TRBV2	TRBJ1-4	CASNIRTGTNEKLFF
13	TRBV19	TRBJ1-5	CASNSRWVEPQHF
16	TRBV3-1/TRBV3-2	TRBJ1-4	CASSQKLQSTNEKLFF
13	TRBV7-9	TRBJ1-2	CASSSGQAYGYTF
15	TRBV7-2	TRBJ1-2	CASSFRQGASYGYTF
18	TRBV18	TRBJ1-1	CASSPGGGQQDMNTEAFF
15	TRBV5-6	TRBJ1-5	CASSRWDRESQPQHF
15	TRBV5-1	TRBJ2-1	CASGHQGASYNEQFF
14	TRBV11-2	TRBJ2-5	CASSQDRSQGSQYF
16	TRBV4-2	TRBJ2-1	CASLRKQGDSYNEQFF
14	TRBV7-2	TRBJ1-6	CASTPDTNNSPLHF
16	TRBV7-8	TRBJ1-1	CASSLGGGGTNTEAFF
13	TRBV18	TRBJ2-7	CASSPPEGNEQYF
13	TRBV27	TRBJ2-7	CASSLSTGYEQYF
13	TRBV29-1	TRBJ1-1	CSVEEVMNTEAFF
13	TRBV19	TRBJ2-5	CASSMGVEQTQYF
13	TRBV30	TRBJ1-1	CAWSWGPNTEAFF
15	TRBV4-1	TRBJ2-1	CASSQVLAPENEQFF
16	TRBV5-1	TRBJ1-2	CASSTTEGKVGYGYTF
15	TRBV27	TRBJ2-6	CASMNLASGANVLTF
14	TRBV5-1	TRBJ2-7	CASSLEGGNYEQYF
18	TRBV28	TRBJ1-2	CASRGLGQTKLNTYGYTF
18	TRBV25-1	TRBJ2-3	CASSLPGLAGVSTDTQYF
16	TRBV5-5	TRBJ1-4	CASSTRLQGAGEKLFF
12	TRBV13	TRBJ2-7	CASSLAPYEQYF
16	TRBV10-3	TRBJ2-3	CAISGTSGISTDTQYF
14	TRBV6-6	TRBJ1-4	CASRSGGSNEKLFF
15	TRBV9	TRBJ2-2	CASSVASGNTGELFF